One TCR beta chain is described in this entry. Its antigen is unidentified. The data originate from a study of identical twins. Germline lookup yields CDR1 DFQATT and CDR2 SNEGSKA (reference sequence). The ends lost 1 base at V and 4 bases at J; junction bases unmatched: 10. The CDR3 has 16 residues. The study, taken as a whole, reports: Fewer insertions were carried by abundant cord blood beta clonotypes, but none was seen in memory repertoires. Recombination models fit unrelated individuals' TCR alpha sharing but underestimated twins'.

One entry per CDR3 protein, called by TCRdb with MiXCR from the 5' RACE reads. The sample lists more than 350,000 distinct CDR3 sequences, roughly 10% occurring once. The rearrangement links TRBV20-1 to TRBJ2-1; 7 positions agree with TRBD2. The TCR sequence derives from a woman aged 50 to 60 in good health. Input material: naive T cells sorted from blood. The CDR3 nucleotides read TGCAGTGCTAGAGTTGGGACTACCAGAGAATACAATGAGCAGTTCTTC. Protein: CSARVGTTREYNEQFF.